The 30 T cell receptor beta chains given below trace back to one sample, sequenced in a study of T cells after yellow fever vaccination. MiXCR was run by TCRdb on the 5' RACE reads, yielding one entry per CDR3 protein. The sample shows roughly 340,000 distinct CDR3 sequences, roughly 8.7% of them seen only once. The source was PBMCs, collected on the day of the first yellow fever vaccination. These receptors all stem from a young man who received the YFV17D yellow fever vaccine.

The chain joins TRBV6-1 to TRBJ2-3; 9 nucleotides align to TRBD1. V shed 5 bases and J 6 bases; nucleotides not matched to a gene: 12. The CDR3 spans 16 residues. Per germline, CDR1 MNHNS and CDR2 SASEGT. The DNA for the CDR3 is TGTGCCAGCAGTCCCCCCACGGGACAGGGTACGGATACGCAGTATTTT. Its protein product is CASSPPTGQGTDTQYF.

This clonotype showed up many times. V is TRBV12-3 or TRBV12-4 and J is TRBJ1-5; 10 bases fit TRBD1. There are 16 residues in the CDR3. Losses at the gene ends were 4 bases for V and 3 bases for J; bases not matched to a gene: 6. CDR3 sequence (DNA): TGTGCCAGCAGTTCATACGGGACAGGGGACAATCAGCCCCAGCATTTT. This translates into CASSSYGTGDNQPQHF.

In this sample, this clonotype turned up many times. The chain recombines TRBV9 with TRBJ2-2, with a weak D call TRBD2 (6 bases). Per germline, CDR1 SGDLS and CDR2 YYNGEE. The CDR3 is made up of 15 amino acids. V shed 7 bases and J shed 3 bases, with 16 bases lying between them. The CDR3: CASGKTRGYTGELFF. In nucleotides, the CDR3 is TGTGCCAGCGGAAAGACCCGGGGGTACACCGGGGAGCTGTTTTTT.

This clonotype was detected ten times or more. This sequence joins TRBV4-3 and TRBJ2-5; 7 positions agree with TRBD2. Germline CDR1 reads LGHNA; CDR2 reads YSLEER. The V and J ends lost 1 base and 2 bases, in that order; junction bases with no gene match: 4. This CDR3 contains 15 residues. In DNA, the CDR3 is TGCGCCAGCAGCCAAGCGGGACTACAACAAGAGACCCAGTACTTC. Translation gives CASSQAGLQQETQYF.

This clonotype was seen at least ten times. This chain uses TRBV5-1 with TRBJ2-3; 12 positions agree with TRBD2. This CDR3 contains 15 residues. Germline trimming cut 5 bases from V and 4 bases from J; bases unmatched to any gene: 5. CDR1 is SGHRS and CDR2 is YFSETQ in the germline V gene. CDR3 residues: CASRPTSGGADTQYF. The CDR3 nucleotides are TGCGCCAGCAGGCCGACTAGCGGGGGCGCAGATACGCAGTATTTT.

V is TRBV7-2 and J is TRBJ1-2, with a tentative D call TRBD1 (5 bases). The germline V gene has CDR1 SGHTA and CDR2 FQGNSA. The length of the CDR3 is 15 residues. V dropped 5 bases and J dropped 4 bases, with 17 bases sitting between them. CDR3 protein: CASSTIGQPSYGYTF. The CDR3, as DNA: TGTGCCAGCAGCACAATTGGACAACCCTCCTATGGCTACACCTTC.

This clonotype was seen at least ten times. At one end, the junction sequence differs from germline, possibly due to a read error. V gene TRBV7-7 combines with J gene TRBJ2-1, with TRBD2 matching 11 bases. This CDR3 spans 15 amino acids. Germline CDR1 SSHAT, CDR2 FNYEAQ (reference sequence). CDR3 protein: CASSRRLAGPNEQFF. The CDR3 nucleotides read TGTGCTAGCAGCCGCCGACTAGCGGGGCCAAATGAGCAGTTCTTC. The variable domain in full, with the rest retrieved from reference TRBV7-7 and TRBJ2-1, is GAGVSQSPRYKVTKRGQDVTLRCDPISSHATLYWYQQALGQGPEFLTYFNYEAQPDKSGLPSDRFSAERPEGSISTLTIQRTEQRDSAMYRCASSRRLAGPNEQFFGPGTRLTVL.

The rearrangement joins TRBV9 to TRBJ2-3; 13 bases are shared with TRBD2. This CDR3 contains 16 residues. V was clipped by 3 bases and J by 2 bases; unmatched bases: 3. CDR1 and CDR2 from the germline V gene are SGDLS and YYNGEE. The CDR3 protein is CASSGTSGGTTDTQYF. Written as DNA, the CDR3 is TGTGCCAGCAGCGGGACTAGCGGGGGCACCACAGATACGCAGTATTTT.

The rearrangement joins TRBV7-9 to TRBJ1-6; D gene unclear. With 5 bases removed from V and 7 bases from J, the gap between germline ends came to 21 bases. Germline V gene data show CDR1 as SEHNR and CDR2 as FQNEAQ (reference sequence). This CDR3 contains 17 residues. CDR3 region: CASSPGLDGSGNSPLHF. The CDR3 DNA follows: TGTGCCAGCAGCCCAGGCCTGGACGGGTCCGGCAATTCACCCCTCCACTTT.

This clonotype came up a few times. CDR3 nucleotide sequence: TGTGCTAGTGGTTTGGTAGGGATGTTTGGGGGGGCGCGGGAGAATGAGCAGTTCTTC. Its translation is CASGLVGMFGGARENEQFF. The chain has TRBV12-5 and TRBJ2-1; D possibly corresponds to TRBD2 (7 bases). Trimming removed 0 bases from V and 7 bases from J, with 25 bases in between. The CDR3 spans 19 residues. Germline loops: CDR1 LGHNT, CDR2 FRNRAP.

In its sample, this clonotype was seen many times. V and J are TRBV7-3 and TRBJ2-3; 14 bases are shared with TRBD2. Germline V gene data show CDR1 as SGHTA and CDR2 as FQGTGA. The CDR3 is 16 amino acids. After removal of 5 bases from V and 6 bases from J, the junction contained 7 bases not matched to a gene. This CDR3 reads CASSPTGLAGADTQYF. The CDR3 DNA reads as TGTGCCAGCAGCCCAACGGGACTAGCGGGGGCGGATACGCAGTATTTT.

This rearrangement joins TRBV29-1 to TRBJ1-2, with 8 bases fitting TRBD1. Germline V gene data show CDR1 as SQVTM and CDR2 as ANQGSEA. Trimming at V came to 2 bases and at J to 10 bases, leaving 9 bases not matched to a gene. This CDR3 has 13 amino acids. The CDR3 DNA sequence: TGCAGCGTTGAAACTGGACAGGGCTCGGTCTACACCTTC. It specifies CSVETGQGSVYTF.

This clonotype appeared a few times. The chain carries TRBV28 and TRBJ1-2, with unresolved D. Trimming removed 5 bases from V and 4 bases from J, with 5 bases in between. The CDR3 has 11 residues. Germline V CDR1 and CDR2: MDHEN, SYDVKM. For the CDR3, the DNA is TGTGCCAGCAGTATGACCTATGGCTACACCTTC. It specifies CASSMTYGYTF.

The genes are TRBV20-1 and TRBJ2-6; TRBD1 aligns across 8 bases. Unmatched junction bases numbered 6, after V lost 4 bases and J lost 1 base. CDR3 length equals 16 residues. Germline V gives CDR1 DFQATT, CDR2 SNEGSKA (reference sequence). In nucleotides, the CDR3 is TGCAGTGCTAAGGACAGGGCATGGTCTGGGGCCAACGTCCTGACTTTC. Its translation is CSAKDRAWSGANVLTF.

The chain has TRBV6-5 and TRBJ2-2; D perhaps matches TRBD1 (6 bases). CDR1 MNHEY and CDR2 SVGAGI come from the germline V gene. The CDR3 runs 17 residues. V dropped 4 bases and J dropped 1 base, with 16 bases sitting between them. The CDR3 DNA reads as TGTGCCAGCAGTTCCCGACCGAGGACAGTGAACACCGGGGAGCTGTTTTTT. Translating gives CASSSRPRTVNTGELFF.

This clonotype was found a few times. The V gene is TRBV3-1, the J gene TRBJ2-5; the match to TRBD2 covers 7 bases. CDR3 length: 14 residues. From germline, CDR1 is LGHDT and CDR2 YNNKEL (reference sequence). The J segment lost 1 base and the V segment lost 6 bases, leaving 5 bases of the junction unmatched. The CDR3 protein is CASRGGSGQETQYF. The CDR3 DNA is TGTGCCAGCAGGGGGGGGAGCGGCCAAGAGACCCAGTACTTC.

The DNA of the CDR3 is TGTGCCAGCAGTGAACGAGCAGGGAGGACAGATACGCAGTATTTT. Translating it yields CASSERAGRTDTQYF. The rearrangement joins TRBV25-1 to TRBJ2-3; D possibly corresponds to TRBD2 (6 bases). This CDR3 region has 15 residues. CDR1 is MGHDK, CDR2 SYGVNS, per germline. Trimming removed 2 bases from V and 3 bases from J, with 12 bases in between.

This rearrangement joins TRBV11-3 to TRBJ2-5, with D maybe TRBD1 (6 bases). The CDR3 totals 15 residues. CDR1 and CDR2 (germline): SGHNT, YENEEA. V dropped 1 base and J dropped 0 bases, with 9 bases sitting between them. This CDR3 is CASSLAAGDQETQYF. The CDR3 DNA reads TGTGCCAGCAGCTTAGCTGCAGGGGACCAAGAGACCCAGTACTTC. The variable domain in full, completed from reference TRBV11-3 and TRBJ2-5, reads EAGVVQSPRYKIIEKKQPVAFWCNPISGHNTLYWYLQNLGQGPELLIRYENEEAVDDSQLPKDRFSAERLKGVDSTLKIQPAELGDSAVYLCASSLAAGDQETQYFGPGTRLLVL.

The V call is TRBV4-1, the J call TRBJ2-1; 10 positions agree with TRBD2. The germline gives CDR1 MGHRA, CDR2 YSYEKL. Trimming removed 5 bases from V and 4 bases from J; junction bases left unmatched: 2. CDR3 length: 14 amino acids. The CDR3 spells CASSALAGYNEQFF. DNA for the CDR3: TGCGCCAGCAGCGCACTAGCGGGGTACAATGAGCAGTTCTTC.

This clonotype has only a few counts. Here the CDR3 DNA reads TGTGCCAGCAGCATTCCGACAGGGGTGGGCGGCTACACCTTC. It encodes CASSIPTGVGGYTF. This rearrangement joins TRBV7-2 to TRBJ1-2; 8 positions match TRBD1. Germline V gives CDR1 SGHTA, CDR2 FQGNSA. CDR3 length: 14 residues. The V segment lost 5 bases and the J segment 8 bases; nucleotides outside the gene matches: 10.

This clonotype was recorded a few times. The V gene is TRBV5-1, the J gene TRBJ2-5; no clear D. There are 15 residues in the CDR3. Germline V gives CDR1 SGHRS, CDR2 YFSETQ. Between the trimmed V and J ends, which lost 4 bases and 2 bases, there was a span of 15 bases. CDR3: CASSGDGQWQETQYF. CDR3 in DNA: TGCGCCAGCAGCGGGGATGGGCAGTGGCAAGAGACCCAGTACTTC. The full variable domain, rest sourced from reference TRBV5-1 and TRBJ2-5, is KAGVTQTPRYLIKTRGQQVTLSCSPISGHRSVSWYQQTPGQGLQFLFEYFSETQRNKGNFPGRFSGRQFSNSRSEMNVSTLELGDSALYLCASSGDGQWQETQYFGPGTRLLVL.

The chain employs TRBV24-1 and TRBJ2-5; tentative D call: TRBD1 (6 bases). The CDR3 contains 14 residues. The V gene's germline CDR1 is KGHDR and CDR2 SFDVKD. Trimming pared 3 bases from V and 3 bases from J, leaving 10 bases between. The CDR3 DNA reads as TGTGCCACCAGTGATGGGGGACAAAAAGAGACCCAGTACTTC. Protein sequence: CATSDGGQKETQYF.

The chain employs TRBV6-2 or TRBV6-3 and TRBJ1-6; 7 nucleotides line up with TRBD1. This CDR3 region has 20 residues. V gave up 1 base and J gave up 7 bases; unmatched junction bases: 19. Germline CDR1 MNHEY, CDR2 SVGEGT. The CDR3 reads CASSYYSERRKGGRNSPLHF. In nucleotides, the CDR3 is TGTGCCAGCAGTTACTACTCGGAAAGACGAAAAGGGGGCAGGAATTCACCCCTCCACTTT.

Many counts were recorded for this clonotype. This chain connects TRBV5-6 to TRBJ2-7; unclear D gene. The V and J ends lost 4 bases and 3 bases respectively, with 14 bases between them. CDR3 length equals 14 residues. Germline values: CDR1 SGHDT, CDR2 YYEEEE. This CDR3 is CASSNPTRIYEQYV. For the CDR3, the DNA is TGTGCCAGCAGCAACCCCACAAGGATCTACGAGCAGTACGTC.

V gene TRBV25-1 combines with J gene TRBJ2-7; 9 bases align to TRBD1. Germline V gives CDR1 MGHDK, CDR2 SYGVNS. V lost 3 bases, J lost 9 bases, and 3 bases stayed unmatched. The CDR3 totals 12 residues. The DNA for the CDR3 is TGTGCCAGCAGTGAGAAGGACAGGGGGCAGTACTTC. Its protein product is CASSEKDRGQYF.

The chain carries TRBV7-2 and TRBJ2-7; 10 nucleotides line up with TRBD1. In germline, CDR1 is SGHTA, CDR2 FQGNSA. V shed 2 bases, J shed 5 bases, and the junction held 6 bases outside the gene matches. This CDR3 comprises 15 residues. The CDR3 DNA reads TGTGCCAGCAGCTTAATTGGACAGGGGGTCCACGAGCAGTACTTC. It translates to CASSLIGQGVHEQYF.

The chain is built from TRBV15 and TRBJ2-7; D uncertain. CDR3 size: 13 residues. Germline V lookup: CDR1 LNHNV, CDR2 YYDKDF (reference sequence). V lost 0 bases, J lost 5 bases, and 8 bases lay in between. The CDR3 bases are TGTGCCACCAGCAGAGATTTGGGGAACGAGCAGTACGTC. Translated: CATSRDLGNEQYV.

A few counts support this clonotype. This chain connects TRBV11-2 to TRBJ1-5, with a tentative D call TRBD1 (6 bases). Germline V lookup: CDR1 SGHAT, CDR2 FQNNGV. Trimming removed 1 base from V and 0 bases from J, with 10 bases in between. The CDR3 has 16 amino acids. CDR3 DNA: TGTGCCAGCAGCTTAGGCCCAGGGGTTAGCAATCAGCCCCAGCATTTT. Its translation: CASSLGPGVSNQPQHF. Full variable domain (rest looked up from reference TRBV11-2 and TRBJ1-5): EAGVAQSPRYKIIEKRQSVAFWCNPISGHATLYWYQQILGQGPKLLIQFQNNGVVDDSQLPKDRFSAERLKGVDSTLKIQPAKLEDSAVYLCASSLGPGVSNQPQHFGDGTRLSIL.

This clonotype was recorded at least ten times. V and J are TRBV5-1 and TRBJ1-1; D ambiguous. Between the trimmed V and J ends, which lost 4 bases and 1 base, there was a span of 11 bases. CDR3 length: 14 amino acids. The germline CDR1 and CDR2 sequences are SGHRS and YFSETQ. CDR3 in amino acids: CASSPRRPNTEAFF. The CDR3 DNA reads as TGCGCCAGCAGCCCCCGAAGGCCGAACACTGAAGCTTTCTTT.

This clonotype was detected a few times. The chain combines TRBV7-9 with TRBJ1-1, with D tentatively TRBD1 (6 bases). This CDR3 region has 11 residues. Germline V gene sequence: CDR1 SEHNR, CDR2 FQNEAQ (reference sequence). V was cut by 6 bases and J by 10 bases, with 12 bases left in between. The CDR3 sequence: CASSQEGGAFF. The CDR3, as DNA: TGTGCCAGCAGTCAAGAGGGGGGAGCTTTCTTT.